This T cell receptor beta chain was captured by sequencing in a study of response to subunit inactivated influenza vaccine. Trimming cost V 4 bases and J 0 bases, with 13 bases left between them. The CDR3 runs to 17 residues. Looked up from germline, CDR1 is SGHTA and CDR2 is FQGNSA. Each CDR3 protein is one row after TCRdb ran MiXCR on the RT-PCR reads. Altogether 530,000 or so distinct CDR3 sequences are present, 14% being singletons, with the ten largest covering around 10%. Specimen: PBMCs from blood, collected 12 days after vaccination. The clonotype originates from a man between 50 and 59 years old who received an inactivated influenza vaccine. V usage is TRBV7-2 and J usage is TRBJ2-6, with a weak D call TRBD2 (6 bases). CDR3 bases: TGTGCCAGCAGCTCAATGGGAGGTAACTCTGGGGCCAACGTCCTGACTTTC. It codes for CASSSMGGNSGANVLTF.